The 15 T cell receptor beta chains listed next were all sequenced from one sample in a study of early T cells in non-severe SARS-CoV-2 infection. TCRdb passed the 5' RACE reads through MiXCR, listing each CDR3 protein once. The table includes approximately 70,000 distinct CDR3 sequences, roughly a tenth detected once. The source was whole blood, collected at baseline. Receptors were obtained from an adult who was a healthcare worker with PCR-confirmed SARS-CoV-2 infection or an uninfected control (not recorded which).

This clonotype has a count of ten or more. The rearrangement uses TRBV3-1 and TRBJ1-1; a possible D gene is TRBD1 (5 bases). Trimming removed 0 bases at V and 7 bases at J, with 15 bases between. Germline CDR1 LGHDT, CDR2 YNNKEL (reference sequence). The CDR3 covers 15 residues. CDR3 in DNA: TGTGCCAGCAGCCAAGAGTCCGGCAGTGGGGGTGAAGCTTTCTTT. As protein: CASSQESGSGGEAFF.

The V and J genes are TRBV9 and TRBJ1-5; D call uncertain. The CDR3 consists of 15 residues. V was cut by 0 bases and J by 3 bases, with 10 bases left in between. Germline V CDR1 and CDR2: SGDLS, YYNGEE. DNA of the CDR3: TGTGCCAGCAGCGTAGCTGAGGGCTCCAATCAGCCCCAGCATTTT. This codes for CASSVAEGSNQPQHF.

This clonotype has ten or more counts. The rearrangement links TRBV30 to TRBJ2-1, with 8 bases identical to TRBD1. The V gene's germline CDR1 is GTSNPN and CDR2 SVGIG (reference sequence). Trimming removed 8 bases from V and 7 bases from J; junction bases left unmatched: 22. The CDR3 is 17 residues long. CDR3 DNA sequence: TGTGCCCTGGAGGGGCAGGGGGCTCCCAGGTTGGCTAATGAGCAGTTCTTC. Protein: CALEGQGAPRLANEQFF. The variable domain in full, completed from reference TRBV30 and TRBJ2-1, reads SQTIHQWPATLVQPVGSPLSLECTVEGTSNPNLYWYRQAAGRGLQLLFYSVGIGQISSEVPQNLSASRPQDRQFILSSKKLLLSDSGFYLCALEGQGAPRLANEQFFGPGTRLTVL.

The rearrangement uses TRBV6-1 and TRBJ2-2, with D perhaps matching TRBD1 or TRBD2 (5 bases each). Trimming took off 6 bases at V and 3 bases at J, with 26 bases between the two ends. CDR1 MNHNS and CDR2 SASEGT come from the germline V gene. The CDR3 extends over 19 amino acids. The CDR3 here is CASREPLPRDPRDTGELFF. In DNA, the CDR3 is TGTGCCAGCAGGGAGCCCCTACCCCGGGACCCGAGGGACACCGGGGAGCTGTTTTTT.

This clonotype was recorded a few times. It is likely a read error, because the conserved phenylalanine at the end of the CDR3 is missing. The DNA is left out, because the CDR3 cannot be placed on it with certainty; the CDR3 is given as TCRdb lists it. The chain employs TRBV30 and TRBJ2-7; TRBD2 is taken as the D call from the table, unchecked against the DNA. The germline gives CDR1 GTSNPN, CDR2 SVGIG (reference sequence). The CDR3 length is 15 residues, termini included. CDR3 in amino acids: CAWSAQTRPGTSIKS.

This clonotype has more than one count but fewer than ten. The rearrangement joins TRBV5-1 to TRBJ2-3; 11 bases line up with TRBD2. V trimming: 5 bases; J trimming: 0 bases; junction bases outside the gene matches: 11. Per germline, CDR1 SGHRS and CDR2 YFSETQ. This CDR3 is built from 18 residues. Here the CDR3 DNA reads TGCGCCAGCAGAACCCTAGCGGGGGGTACCCCTAGCACAGATACGCAGTATTTT. Translated, it gives CASRTLAGGTPSTDTQYF. The variable domain in full, completed from reference TRBV5-1 and TRBJ2-3, reads KAGVTQTPRYLIKTRGQQVTLSCSPISGHRSVSWYQQTPGQGLQFLFEYFSETQRNKGNFPGRFSGRQFSNSRSEMNVSTLELGDSALYLCASRTLAGGTPSTDTQYFGPGTRLTVL.

The V and J genes are TRBV12-3 or TRBV12-4 and TRBJ2-7; a weak D match, TRBD2 (6 bases). V was pared by 2 bases and J by 3 bases, with 11 bases between. The CDR3 runs 14 residues. CDR3 amino acids: CASSLMGLHYEQYF. The CDR3 bases are TGTGCCAGCAGTTTAATGGGACTCCACTACGAGCAGTACTTC.

This clonotype was detected only a few times. This rearrangement joins TRBV10-3 to TRBJ2-7; 8 nucleotides match TRBD1. Germline V gene lookup returns CDR1 ENHRY and CDR2 SYGVKD. The CDR3 has 14 residues. V was pared by 2 bases and J by 4 bases, with 4 bases of the junction left unmatched. The CDR3 DNA follows: TGTGCCATCAGTGAGATGGGACAGGCTTACGAGCAGTACTTC. Amino acids: CAISEMGQAYEQYF.

The V call is TRBV5-1, the J call TRBJ2-3, with TRBD2 identical over 11 bases. From germline, CDR1 is SGHRS and CDR2 YFSETQ. Trimming took 2 bases from V and 4 from J; bases not matched to a gene: 3. The CDR3 is 15 residues long. The CDR3 is CASSFSGGAADTQYF. The CDR3 bases are TGCGCCAGCAGCTTTAGCGGGGGGGCCGCAGATACGCAGTATTTT.

This clonotype has more than one count but fewer than ten. The V gene is TRBV6-2 or TRBV6-3, the J gene TRBJ1-5; 7 bases are a match to TRBD1. The CDR3 is made up of 17 amino acids. Germline V CDR1 and CDR2: MNHEY, SVGEGT. V shed 6 bases and J 4 bases; nucleotides not matched to a gene: 15. DNA of the CDR3: TGTGCCAGCAGCCCTTACTTCGGGACAGCAAAGAATCAGCCCCAGCATTTT. Amino acid sequence: CASSPYFGTAKNQPQHF.

Only a few counts were recorded for this clonotype. V is TRBV7-8 and J is TRBJ1-6; a weak D match, TRBD1 (5 bases). The V gene's germline CDR1 is SGHVS and CDR2 FQNEAQ. The CDR3 totals 18 residues. V was clipped by 5 bases and J by 0 bases, with 17 bases between them. CDR3 region: CASSPPAGGSSYNSPLHF. CDR3 bases: TGTGCCAGCAGCCCCCCAGCGGGGGGAAGCTCCTATAATTCACCCCTCCACTTT.

This sequence joins TRBV30 and TRBJ2-5, with D tentatively TRBD1 (6 bases). V was trimmed by 5 bases and J by 7 bases, leaving 17 bases between them. Germline CDR1 reads GTSNPN; CDR2 reads SVGIG (reference sequence). The length of the CDR3 is 13 residues. CDR3 region: CAWGNVGGATQYF. CDR3 nucleotide sequence: TGTGCCTGGGGAAATGTTGGGGGCGCGACCCAGTACTTC.

This clonotype has a count of ten or more. The chain couples TRBV18 to TRBJ2-5; possible D gene TRBD2, 6 bases. V lost 3 bases, J lost 1 base, and 6 bases lay in between. This CDR3 has 13 amino acids. Germline V gives CDR1 KGHSH, CDR2 LQKENI. CDR3: CASSPSGQETQYF. The CDR3 coding sequence is TGTGCCAGCTCACCTAGCGGCCAAGAGACCCAGTACTTC.

There are a few counts of this clonotype. This chain uses TRBV6-5 with TRBJ1-6, with D maybe TRBD1 (5 bases). The V end lost 5 bases, the J end lost 9 bases, and 11 bases lay between the germline ends. From germline, CDR1 is MNHEY and CDR2 SVGAGI. The CDR3 runs 13 residues. The CDR3: CASSQGLISPLHF. The CDR3 nucleotides are TGTGCCAGCAGTCAGGGACTGATTTCACCCCTCCACTTT.

The chain employs TRBV11-1 and TRBJ1-1; 8 bases agree with TRBD1. Germline CDR1 is SGHAT and CDR2 is FQDESV (reference sequence). Unmatched junction bases numbered 4, after V lost 1 base and J lost 3 bases. The length of the CDR3 is 15 residues. The CDR3 spells CASSLDRDRYTEAFF. In DNA, the CDR3 is TGTGCCAGCAGCTTAGACCGGGACAGGTACACTGAAGCTTTCTTT.